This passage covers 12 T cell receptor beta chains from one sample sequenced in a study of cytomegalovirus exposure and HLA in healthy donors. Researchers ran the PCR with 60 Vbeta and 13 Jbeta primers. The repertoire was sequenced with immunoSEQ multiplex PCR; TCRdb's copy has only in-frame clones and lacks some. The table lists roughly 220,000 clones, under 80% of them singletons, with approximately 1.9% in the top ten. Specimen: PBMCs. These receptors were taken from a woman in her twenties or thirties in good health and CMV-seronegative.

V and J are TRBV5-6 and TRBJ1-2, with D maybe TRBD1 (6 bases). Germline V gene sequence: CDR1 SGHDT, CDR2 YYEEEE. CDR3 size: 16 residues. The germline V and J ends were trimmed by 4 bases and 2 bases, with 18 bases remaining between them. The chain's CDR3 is CASSPPPYRANYGYTF. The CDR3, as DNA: TGTGCCAGCAGCCCTCCTCCCTACAGGGCCAACTATGGCTACACCTTC.

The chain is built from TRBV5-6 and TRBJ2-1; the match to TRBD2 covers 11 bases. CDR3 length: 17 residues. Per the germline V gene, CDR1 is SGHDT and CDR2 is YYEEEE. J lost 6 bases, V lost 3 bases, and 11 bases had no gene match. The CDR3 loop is CASSSPPLAGVTNEQFF. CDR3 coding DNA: TGTGCCAGCAGCTCACCCCCACTAGCGGGAGTTACCAATGAGCAGTTCTTC.

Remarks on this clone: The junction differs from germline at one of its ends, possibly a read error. This chain's CDR3 is CAISEDRLSSGNTIYF. CDR3 DNA: TGTGCCATCAGTGAGGACAGGTTGAGCTCTGGAAACACCATATATTTT. The gene calls are TRBV6-1 and TRBJ1-3; 7 bases fit TRBD1. Germline V CDR1 and CDR2: MNHNS, SASEGT. The CDR3 spans 16 residues.

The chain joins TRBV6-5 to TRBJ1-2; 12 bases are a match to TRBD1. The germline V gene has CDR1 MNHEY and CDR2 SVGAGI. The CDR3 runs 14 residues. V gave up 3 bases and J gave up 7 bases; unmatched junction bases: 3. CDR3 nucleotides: TGTGCCAGCAGTTATGGGACAGGGGGCGGTGGCTACACCTTC. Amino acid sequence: CASSYGTGGGGYTF.

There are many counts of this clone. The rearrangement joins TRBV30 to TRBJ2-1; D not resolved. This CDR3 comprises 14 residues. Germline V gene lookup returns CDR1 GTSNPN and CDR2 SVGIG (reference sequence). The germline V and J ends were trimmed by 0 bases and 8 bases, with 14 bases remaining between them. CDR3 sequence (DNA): TGTGCCTGGAGTGTATCAGCGCCTTTAGATGAGCAGTTCTTC. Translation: CAWSVSAPLDEQFF.

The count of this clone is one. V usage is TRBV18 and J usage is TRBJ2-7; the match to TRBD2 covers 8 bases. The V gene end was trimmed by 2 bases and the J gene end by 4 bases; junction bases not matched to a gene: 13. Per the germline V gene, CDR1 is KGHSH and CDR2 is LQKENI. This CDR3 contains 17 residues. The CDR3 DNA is TGTGCCAGCTCACCATTTACCGTAGCGGCGGGGGGATACGAGCAGTACTTC. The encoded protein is CASSPFTVAAGGYEQYF.

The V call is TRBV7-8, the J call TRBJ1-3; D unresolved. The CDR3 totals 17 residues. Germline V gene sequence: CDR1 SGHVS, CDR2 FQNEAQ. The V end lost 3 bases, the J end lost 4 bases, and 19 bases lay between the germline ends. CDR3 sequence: CASSFLPGGSAGNTIYF. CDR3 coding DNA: TGTGCCAGCAGCTTCCTACCCGGTGGGTCAGCGGGAAACACCATATATTTT.

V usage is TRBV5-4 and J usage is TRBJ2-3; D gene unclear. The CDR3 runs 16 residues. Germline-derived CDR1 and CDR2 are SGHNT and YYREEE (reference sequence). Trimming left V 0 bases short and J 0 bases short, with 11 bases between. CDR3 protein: CASSLDLDTSTDTQYF. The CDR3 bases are TGTGCCAGCAGCTTGGACCTTGATACTAGCACAGATACGCAGTATTTT. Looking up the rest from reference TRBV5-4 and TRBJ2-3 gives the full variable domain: ETGVTQSPTHLIKTRGQQVTLRCSSQSGHNTVSWYQQALGQGPQFIFQYYREEENGRGNFPPRFSGLQFPNYSSELNVNALELDDSALYLCASSLDLDTSTDTQYFGPGTRLTVL.

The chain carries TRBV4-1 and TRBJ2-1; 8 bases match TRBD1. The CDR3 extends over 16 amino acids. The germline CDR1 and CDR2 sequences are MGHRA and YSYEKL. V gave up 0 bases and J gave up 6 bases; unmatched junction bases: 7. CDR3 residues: CASSQDPGQGSNEQFF. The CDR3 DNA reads TGCGCCAGCAGCCAAGATCCCGGACAGGGATCCAATGAGCAGTTCTTC.

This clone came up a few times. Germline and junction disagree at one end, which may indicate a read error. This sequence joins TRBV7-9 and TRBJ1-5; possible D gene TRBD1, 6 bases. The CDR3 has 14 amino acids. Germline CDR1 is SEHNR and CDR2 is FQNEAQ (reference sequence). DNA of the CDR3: TGTGCCAGCAGATCAGGGGCCAGCAATAAGCCCCAGCATTTT. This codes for CASRSGASNKPQHF.

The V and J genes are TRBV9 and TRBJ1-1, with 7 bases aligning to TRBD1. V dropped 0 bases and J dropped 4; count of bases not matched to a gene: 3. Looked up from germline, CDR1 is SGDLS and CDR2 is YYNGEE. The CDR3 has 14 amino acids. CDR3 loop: CASSVAPGGTEAFF. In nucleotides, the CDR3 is TGTGCCAGCAGCGTAGCGCCAGGGGGCACTGAAGCTTTCTTT.

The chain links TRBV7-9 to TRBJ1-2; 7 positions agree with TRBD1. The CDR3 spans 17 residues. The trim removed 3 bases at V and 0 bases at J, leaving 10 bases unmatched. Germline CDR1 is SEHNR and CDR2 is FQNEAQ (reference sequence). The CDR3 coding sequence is TGTGCCAGCAGCTTGCCAACACAGGGGAAGCCTAACTATGGCTACACCTTC. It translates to CASSLPTQGKPNYGYTF.